This TCR beta chain was captured in a study of blood T cell repertoires in COVID-19. In the study overall: Sources were T cells, B-cell-depleted T cells, or PBMCs; the material itself was cDNA or gDNA.

In the source study's methods: Quantification of nucleated cells was approximated via reference gene primer amplification. TCRdb's table, derived via immunoSEQ multiplex PCR, lists solely in-frame clones and lacks some. V and J calls and clone size come straight from that table; D and trimming were deduced from the DNA. The sample includes about 320,000 clones, about nine tenths of them seen just once. The sequence came from a man aged 55 to 69 who had recovered from COVID-19. Sequenced material: PBMCs or T cells enriched from blood (not recorded which).

The CDR3 DNA follows: TGCGCCAGCAGCTTGACTAGCGGGAGGAATCTGAACACCGGGGAGCTGTTTTTT. Its translation: CASSLTSGRNLNTGELFF. The rearrangement joins TRBV5-1 to TRBJ2-2; 12 bases match TRBD2. Germline trimming cut 1 base from V and 1 base from J; bases unmatched to any gene: 5. The CDR3 runs 18 residues. Germline lookup yields CDR1 SGHRS and CDR2 YFSETQ.